The TCR beta chain described here comes from a study of blood T cell repertoires in COVID-19. Study-level background: PBMCs, B-cell-depleted T cells, or T cells provided the cDNA or gDNA that made up the material.

Original processing methods: Amplification of reference gene primers provided the estimated nucleated cell counts. The repertoire was sequenced with immunoSEQ multiplex PCR; TCRdb's copy has only in-frame clones and lacks some. V, J and clone size derive from that table, while D and trimming were established from the DNA sequence. This table holds around 45,000 clones, under 85% found once. Trimming removed 5 bases from V and 1 base from J, with 12 bases in between. Germline CDR1 SEHNR, CDR2 FQNEAQ (reference sequence). This CDR3 comprises 15 residues. The specimen was peripheral blood. The sequence derives from a man at least 80 years old in a cohort sampled during active COVID-19. This rearrangement joins TRBV7-9 to TRBJ1-5; D is perhaps TRBD1 (5 bases). In nucleotides, the CDR3 is TGTGCCAGCAGCCTCGGGGGATACAGCAATCAGCCCCAGCATTTT. Protein sequence: CASSLGGYSNQPQHF.